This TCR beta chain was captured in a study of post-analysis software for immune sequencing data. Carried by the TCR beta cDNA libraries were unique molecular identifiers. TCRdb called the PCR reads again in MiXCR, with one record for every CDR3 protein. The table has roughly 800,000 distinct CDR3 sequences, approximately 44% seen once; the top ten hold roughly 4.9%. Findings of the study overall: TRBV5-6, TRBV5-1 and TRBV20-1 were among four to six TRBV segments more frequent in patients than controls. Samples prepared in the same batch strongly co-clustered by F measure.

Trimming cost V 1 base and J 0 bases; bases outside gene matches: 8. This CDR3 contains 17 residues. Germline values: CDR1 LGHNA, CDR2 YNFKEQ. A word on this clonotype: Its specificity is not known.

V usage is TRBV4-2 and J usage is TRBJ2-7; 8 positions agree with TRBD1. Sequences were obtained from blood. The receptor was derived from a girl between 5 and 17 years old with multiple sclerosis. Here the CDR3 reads CASSQAIRTGTSYEQYF. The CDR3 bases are TGTGCCAGCAGCCAAGCTATTCGGACAGGGACCTCCTACGAGCAGTACTTC.